This T cell receptor beta chain was captured by sequencing in a study of blood T cells in healthy people across ages. A second roughly 6 to 11 cycle PCR used barcoded and J-beta primers. Each cDNA molecule was tagged by a template-switch adaptor that had 12 random nucleotides. TCRdb redid the calling of the 5' RACE reads with MiXCR, one entry per CDR3 protein. The profile shows 550,000 to 600,000 distinct CDR3 sequences, about 25% of them singletons. Looked up from germline, CDR1 is SQVTM and CDR2 is ANQGSEA. The length of the CDR3 is 11 residues. The V and J ends lost 5 bases and 2 bases respectively, with 5 bases between them. The study, taken as a whole, reports: More naive CD4+ cells and higher diversity were found in long-lived than in aged donors.

The table lists this clonotype with a few counts. The antigen remains undetermined. The receptor's source is a woman aged 70-85 years in good health. This chain joins TRBV29-1 and TRBJ2-3; D remains ambiguous. The sequenced sample was blood. As DNA, the CDR3 is TGCAGCGTTCGTATCACAGATACGCAGTATTTT. Its translation: CSVRITDTQYF.